This TCR beta chain was profiled in a study of T cells in Graves' hyperthyroidism and ophthalmopathy. Study conclusions and caveats: Among clonotypes expanded in thyroid above 0.001, most were also found in blood. Researchers report that a 13 V-J model separated ophthalmopathy from stable hyperthyroidism.

The diagnoses drew upon clinical symptoms, serum thyroxine and TRAb, thyroid ultrasound and orbital computed tomography. Amplified TCR beta CDR3 regions derived from RNA transcripts. Carried out on the TCR CDR3, a first-round RT-PCR used the HTBI primer set. TCRdb recomputed calls from the multiplex PCR reads with MiXCR, one row per CDR3 protein. The sample has approximately 640,000 distinct CDR3 sequences, approximately 15% seen once. This clonotype was detected only a few times. The antigen is not known. The CDR3 covers 14 residues. Trimming shortened V by 9 bases and J by 3 bases, and 14 bases separated the two germline ends. Germline V gene sequence: CDR1 KGHDR, CDR2 SFDVKD.

The sequenced sample consisted of blood. This chain joins TRBV24-1 and TRBJ1-5; D possibly corresponds to TRBD1 (5 bases). The source is a man in his forties or fifties with Graves' hyperthyroidism. DNA of the CDR3: TGTGCCACCGGGACGGACGGACCCAATCAGCCCCAGCATTTT. Translated, it gives CATGTDGPNQPQHF.